This T cell receptor (beta chain) was documented in a study of T cells in localized non-small cell lung cancer. The study's findings and limits: Tumor trailed uninvolved adjacent lung in T cell clonality, which peaked there. Higher adjacent-lung clonality was associated with shorter survival.

Assay used: immunoSEQ multiplex PCR; TCRdb lists only in-frame clones, some missing. Counted here are about 70,000 clones, about 81% occurring once; the ten biggest clones make up 1.3%. As concerns this clone: Its antigen is still unknown.

The CDR3 runs 14 residues. Trimming took 4 bases from V and 6 from J; bases not matched to a gene: 8. From germline, CDR1 is SQVTM and CDR2 ANQGSEA. This TCR derives from a female donor aged 60 or older with stage I lung adenocarcinoma. The chain carries TRBV29-1 and TRBJ2-2; 7 bases agree with TRBD2. Specimen: peripheral blood, collected before any cancer treatment. This CDR3 reads CSVVVREPPGELFF. As DNA, the CDR3 is TGCAGCGTTGTTGTGCGGGAGCCTCCCGGGGAGCTGTTTTTT.